What follows are 16 T cell receptor beta chains derived from one specimen sequenced in a study of T cells after yellow fever vaccination. MiXCR, run by TCRdb on the 5' RACE reads, gives a single entry per CDR3 protein. The sample contains a few hundred thousand distinct CDR3 sequences, around 8.1% of which appear only once. The starting material was PBMCs, obtained around 45 days after the first yellow fever vaccination. These receptors originate from a man aged 18 to 29 who received the YFV17D yellow fever vaccine.

The chain employs TRBV4-1 and TRBJ2-1, with TRBD1 matching 8 bases. The CDR3 loop spans 15 amino acids. Germline V gene data show CDR1 as MGHRA and CDR2 as YSYEKL. The junction had 9 bases not matched to a gene; V was cut back by 3 bases and J by 8 bases. This chain's CDR3 is CASSHWEQGADEQFF. For the CDR3, the DNA is TGCGCCAGCAGCCATTGGGAGCAGGGGGCGGATGAGCAGTTCTTC.

The gene calls are TRBV20-1 and TRBJ1-1; TRBD1 is a possible D gene (6 bases). The CDR3 has 21 residues. Trimming cost V 0 bases and J 1 base, with 30 bases left between them. CDR1 is DFQATT, CDR2 SNEGSKA, per germline (reference sequence). This chain's CDR3 is CSARDRTRGFHSIMTNTEAFF. The CDR3 DNA sequence: TGCAGTGCTAGAGATCGGACCAGGGGTTTTCATTCTATAATGACGAACACTGAAGCTTTCTTT.

This clonotype appeared a few times. V gene TRBV4-1 combines with J gene TRBJ2-7; TRBD2 agrees at 9 bases. V shed 1 base, J shed 2 bases, and the junction held 3 bases outside the gene matches. This CDR3 region has 15 residues. Per germline, CDR1 MGHRA and CDR2 YSYEKL. CDR3 region: CASSQGASGAYEQYF. The CDR3 coding sequence is TGCGCCAGCAGCCAAGGCGCTAGCGGGGCCTACGAGCAGTACTTC.

A few counts support this clonotype. Relative to the germline gene, one junction end is altered; a read error may explain this. The CDR3 bases are TGTGCTAGCAGCTTAGGACCTACCGCTGAGCAGTTCTTC. This gives the protein CASSLGPTAEQFF. This chain connects TRBV7-7 to TRBJ2-1; D unclear. The germline gives CDR1 SSHAT, CDR2 FNYEAQ (reference sequence). The CDR3 has 13 amino acids.

This clonotype was found a few times. The chain employs TRBV13 and TRBJ1-1; no reliable D call. V lost 1 base, J lost 1 base, and 16 bases lay in between. The CDR3 extends over 17 amino acids. CDR1 PRHDT and CDR2 FYEKMQ come from the germline V gene (reference sequence). CDR3 bases: TGTGCCAGCAGCTTAGAGTCCGGGATAAAGGGGAACACTGAAGCTTTCTTT. Protein sequence: CASSLESGIKGNTEAFF.

This clonotype was observed a few times. The genes are TRBV27 and TRBJ1-1; D gene uncertain. Germline V lookup: CDR1 MNHEY, CDR2 SMNVEV (reference sequence). The CDR3 is made up of 14 amino acids. Trimming stripped 6 bases from V and 4 bases from J, with 15 bases between. This chain's CDR3 is CASSHSGFRTEAFF. The CDR3 DNA reads as TGTGCCAGCAGCCACTCGGGGTTCCGCACTGAAGCTTTCTTT.

This clonotype came up a few times. The chain is built from TRBV6-1 and TRBJ2-2; D is uncertain. This CDR3 region has 13 residues. Germline-derived CDR1 and CDR2 are MNHNS and SASEGT. Trimming pared 6 bases from V and 6 bases from J, leaving 11 bases between. The chain's CDR3 is CASRTLLSGELFF. CDR3 DNA: TGTGCCAGCAGAACCTTATTATCCGGGGAGCTGTTTTTT.

This clonotype was seen only a few times. The chain recombines TRBV5-1 with TRBJ1-4; possible D gene TRBD1, 5 bases. Germline CDR1 reads SGHRS; CDR2 reads YFSETQ. The V end lost 3 bases, the J end lost 7 bases, and 16 bases lay between the germline ends. CDR3 length: 15 residues. CDR3 protein: CASSYSGRVVEKLFF. CDR3 bases: TGCGCCAGCAGCTATTCGGGCAGGGTAGTTGAAAAACTGTTTTTT.

The chain carries TRBV4-2 and TRBJ1-5, with D uncertain. Germline CDR1 and CDR2: LGHNA and YNFKEQ. V lost 0 bases, J lost 4 bases, and 7 bases lay in between. The CDR3 runs to 14 residues. CDR3 region: CASSQDGQNQPQHF. The CDR3 DNA is TGTGCCAGCAGCCAAGATGGGCAGAATCAGCCCCAGCATTTT.

A few counts support this clonotype. The V gene is TRBV7-9, the J gene TRBJ2-5, with D hard to call. Germline CDR1 is SEHNR and CDR2 is FQNEAQ (reference sequence). V dropped 5 bases and J dropped 5 bases, with 15 bases sitting between them. This CDR3 spans 14 amino acids. The DNA of the CDR3 is TGTGCCAGCAGCCAACGCCCCTACGGGGAGACCCAGTACTTC. Amino acid sequence: CASSQRPYGETQYF.

The rearrangement uses TRBV7-2 and TRBJ2-7, with D maybe TRBD1 (7 bases). Germline CDR1 is SGHTA and CDR2 is FQGNSA. The CDR3 length is 15 residues. The V and J ends lost 5 bases and 8 bases respectively, with 22 bases between them. The CDR3 protein is CASSLLDRAGGKQYF. For the CDR3, the DNA is TGTGCCAGCAGCCTCTTAGACAGGGCCGGAGGGAAGCAGTACTTC.

This clonotype has more than one count but fewer than ten. The V gene is TRBV12-3 or TRBV12-4, the J gene TRBJ2-1; 9 nucleotides align to TRBD1. CDR3 size: 14 residues. V trimming: 1 base; J trimming: 8 bases; junction bases outside the gene matches: 3. This chain's CDR3 is CASSLGGDRDEQFF. The CDR3 DNA follows: TGTGCCAGCAGTTTAGGCGGGGACAGGGATGAGCAGTTCTTC.

The chain is built from TRBV12-3 or TRBV12-4 and TRBJ1-5; TRBD1 aligns across 7 bases. The CDR3 covers 13 residues. Germline trimming cut 7 bases from V and 7 bases from J; bases unmatched to any gene: 7. CDR3 DNA sequence: TGTGCCAGCACCGTACAGGGGTACCAGCCCCAGCATTTT. The encoded protein is CASTVQGYQPQHF.

The chain has TRBV6-1 and TRBJ2-1; TRBD2 matches 12 bases. The CDR3 runs 14 residues. The V segment lost 6 bases and the J segment 13 bases; nucleotides outside the gene matches: 10. The germline CDR1 and CDR2 sequences are MNHNS and SASEGT. The chain's CDR3 is CASRPTLTSGGQFF. CDR3 coding DNA: TGTGCCAGCAGGCCCACGCTGACTAGCGGGGGACAGTTCTTC.

This clonotype was seen a few times. CDR3 sequence (DNA): TGTGCCAGCAGTTTCGCCACAGGAGGGAACACCGGGGAGCTGTTTTTT. This translates into CASSFATGGNTGELFF. V is TRBV12-3 or TRBV12-4 and J is TRBJ2-2, with D perhaps assigned TRBD1 or TRBD2 (5 bases each). CDR3 length: 16 residues. V lost 3 bases to trimming and J lost 1 base, with 12 bases between them.

V and J are TRBV27 and TRBJ2-1; D uncertain. The V gene lost 1 base and the J gene lost 4 bases, with 8 bases spanning the gap. The CDR3 is 14 residues long. From germline, CDR1 is MNHEY and CDR2 SMNVEV (reference sequence). This CDR3 is CASSLFSQYNEQFF. The CDR3 DNA is TGTGCCAGCAGTTTATTTTCGCAGTACAATGAGCAGTTCTTC.